Detailed here is one T cell receptor beta chain. This CDR3 spans 14 amino acids. V was shortened by 6 bases and J by 3 bases, with 15 bases between the two germline ends. CDR1 and CDR2 from the germline V gene are MGHDK and SYGVNS. The sample is drawn from a study of cytomegalovirus exposure and HLA in healthy donors. Researchers ran the PCR with 60 Vbeta and 13 Jbeta primers. Here immunoSEQ multiplex PCR was the method, and the copy in TCRdb shows in-frame clones only, minus some. The sample consists of approximately 80,000 clones, more than 65% of them appearing once. Source material: PBMCs. J is TRBJ2-7 and V is TRBV25-1; no firm D call. This TCR was sampled from a woman between 40 and 50 years old in good health and CMV-seropositive. CDR3 protein: CASSHPGVRYEQYF. The CDR3 nucleotides read TGTGCCAGCAGCCACCCGGGTGTGCGCTACGAGCAGTACTTC.